The rows below give T cell receptor beta chains drawn from one sample of a study of blood T cell repertoires in COVID-19. Produced via immunoSEQ multiplex PCR; TCRdb's table is partial and in-frame only. The data show over 55,000 clones, with about four fifths seen just once and around 21% held by the top ten. Sequenced input: peripheral blood. Source of these receptors: a woman between 55 and 75 years old with acute or convalescent COVID-19. Each CDR3 is given with its conserved first and last residue. D genes are given only for firm matches. Size is omitted from some rows. Given values are once, few, many or a class for expanded clones.

size: .; J: TRBJ2-7; V: TRBV30; D: .; DNA: TGTGCCTGGAGTGCCAAGGGGGGGTCACGTGAGCAGTACTTC; CDR3: CAWSAKGGSREQYF
size: .; J: TRBJ1-1; V: TRBV6-5; D: .; DNA: TGTGCCAGCAGATCGATGGACTCTGAAGCTTTCTTT; CDR3: CASRSMDSEAFF
size: .; J: TRBJ1-1; V: TRBV30; D: .; DNA: TGTGCCTGGAGATACGGGATACGGAACACTGAAGCTTTCTTT; CDR3: CAWRYGIRNTEAFF
size: few; J: TRBJ2-7; V: TRBV11-2; D: TRBD1; DNA: TGTGCCAGCAGCGTTACAGGGGGAGTCTACGAGCAGTACTTC; CDR3: CASSVTGGVYEQYF
size: .; J: TRBJ1-1; V: TRBV6-1; D: .; DNA: TGTGCCAGCAGTGATGGGGGGTACTTGAACACTGAAGCTTTCTTT; CDR3: CASSDGGYLNTEAFF
size: .; J: TRBJ2-7; V: TRBV11-2; D: TRBD2; DNA: TGTGCCAGCAGCTTAGTCCCGGGAGGCTACGAGCAGTACTTC; CDR3: CASSLVPGGYEQYF
size: .; J: TRBJ2-3; V: TRBV9; D: .; DNA: TGTGCCAGCAGCCGGTGGGGGGGCACAGATACGCAGTATTTT; CDR3: CASSRWGGTDTQYF
size: .; J: TRBJ1-1; V: TRBV12-3/TRBV12-4; D: .; DNA: TGTGCCAGCAGACTTCGGGAGAACACTGAAGCTTTCTTT; CDR3: CASRLRENTEAFF
size: .; J: TRBJ1-4; V: TRBV3-1/TRBV3-2; D: .; DNA: TGTGCCAGCAGCCAAGAGGGTTTCAGGGGAGAAACGGAAAAACTGTTTTTT; CDR3: CASSQEGFRGETEKLFF
size: .; J: TRBJ1-1; V: TRBV3-1/TRBV3-2; D: .; DNA: TGTGCCAGCAGCCCCAGCTCGGGCACTGAAGCTTTCTTT; CDR3: CASSPSSGTEAFF
size: .; J: TRBJ1-1; V: TRBV18; D: .; DNA: TGTGCCAGCTCACCACCTCCCGGTACTGAAGCTTTCTTT; CDR3: CASSPPPGTEAFF
size: once; J: TRBJ1-4; V: TRBV5-1; D: TRBD1; DNA: TGCGCCAGCAGCGGGCCGGGACAGGGGGATGAAAAACTGTTTTTT; CDR3: CASSGPGQGDEKLFF
size: .; J: TRBJ1-5; V: TRBV15; D: .; DNA: TGTGCCACCAGCAGAAGACCCCCCGGGGGACTCAATCAGCCCCAGCATTTT; CDR3: CATSRRPPGGLNQPQHF
size: .; J: TRBJ2-2; V: TRBV7-2; D: .; DNA: TGTGCCAGCAGCTTAGCGCGGCTTGCCGGGGAGCTGTTTTTT; CDR3: CASSLARLAGELFF
size: many; J: TRBJ1-3; V: TRBV5-6; D: .; DNA: TGTGCCAGCAGCTTGTACCAGGTCTCTGGAAACACCATATATTTT; CDR3: CASSLYQVSGNTIYF
size: .; J: TRBJ1-2; V: TRBV10-3; D: .; DNA: TGTGCCATCAAGGACAAGGCGAACTATGGCTACACCTTC; CDR3: CAIKDKANYGYTF
size: .; J: TRBJ2-2; V: TRBV11-2; D: .; DNA: TGTGCCAGCAGCTTAGCCGGGTCCCGGGAGCTGTTTTTT; CDR3: CASSLAGSRELFF
size: .; J: TRBJ2-4; V: TRBV12-3/TRBV12-4; D: .; DNA: TGTGCCAGCAGCATACCCGGGACTCCGAACTCTTACTTC; CDR3: CASSIPGTPNSYF
size: .; J: TRBJ2-5; V: TRBV18; D: .; DNA: TGTGCCAGCTCACAGAACCGGGTCTCTCAAGAGACCCAGTACTTC; CDR3: CASSQNRVSQETQYF
size: .; J: TRBJ1-1; V: TRBV7-2; D: .; DNA: TGTGCCAGCAGCGCCAGCGGTGGCACTGAAGCTTTCTTT; CDR3: CASSASGGTEAFF
size: once; J: TRBJ2-5; V: TRBV24-1; D: TRBD1; DNA: TGTGCCACCAGTGAATCCGGACAGGGGGCTCAAGAGACCCAGTACTTC; CDR3: CATSESGQGAQETQYF
size: .; J: TRBJ2-3; V: TRBV6-4; D: .; DNA: TGTGCCAGCAGTGCCCAGGGAGGAGATACGCAGTATTTT; CDR3: CASSAQGGDTQYF
size: .; J: TRBJ1-2; V: TRBV7-2; D: TRBD1; DNA: TGTGCCAGCAGCTCCCTGACAGGGGCGGGTGGCTACACCTTC; CDR3: CASSSLTGAGGYTF
size: .; J: TRBJ2-3; V: TRBV4-1; D: .; DNA: TGCGCCAGCAGCCTGGGGACTGGTCCGAGCACAGATACGCAGTATTTT; CDR3: CASSLGTGPSTDTQYF
size: .; J: TRBJ1-2; V: TRBV5-4; D: TRBD1; DNA: TGTGCCAGCAGCCTCGGACAGGGTGACTATGGCTACACCTTC; CDR3: CASSLGQGDYGYTF
size: .; J: TRBJ2-7; V: TRBV27; D: .; DNA: TGTGCCAGCAGTTTAAACTTCCTCTCCTACGAGCAGTACTTC; CDR3: CASSLNFLSYEQYF
size: .; J: TRBJ1-6; V: TRBV5-1; D: TRBD1; DNA: TGCGCCAGCAGCTTTGAACAGGGGGTGAGTTCACCCCTCCACTTT; CDR3: CASSFEQGVSSPLHF
size: .; J: TRBJ1-2; V: TRBV25-1; D: TRBD1; DNA: TGTGCCAGCAGACCCTCGACAGGGGCAAACTATGGCTACACCTTC; CDR3: CASRPSTGANYGYTF
size: once; J: TRBJ2-1; V: TRBV6-2/TRBV6-3; D: TRBD2; DNA: TGTGCCAGCAGTGGCGGGGGGCCTTACAATGAGCAGTTCTTC; CDR3: CASSGGGPYNEQFF
size: .; J: TRBJ1-2; V: TRBV29-1; D: TRBD1; DNA: TGCAGCTTACTGGACAGGGGAGGTGGCTACACCTTC; CDR3: CSLLDRGGGYTF
size: .; J: TRBJ2-3; V: TRBV7-8; D: TRBD2; DNA: TGTGCCAGCAGCTTATGGGCTAGCGGAATCGCTAGCACAGATACGCAGTATTTT; CDR3: CASSLWASGIASTDTQYF
size: .; J: TRBJ1-6; V: TRBV5-1; D: .; DNA: TGCGCCAGCAGCTTAGCGACAGCTAATTCACCCCTCCACTTT; CDR3: CASSLATANSPLHF
size: .; J: TRBJ1-3; V: TRBV6-5; D: TRBD1; DNA: TGTGCCAGCTCGACAGGGGAGGCTGGAAACACCATATATTTT; CDR3: CASSTGEAGNTIYF
size: .; J: TRBJ2-3; V: TRBV10-2; D: TRBD2; DNA: TGCGCCAGCAGTGAGATAGCTAGCGGGGGCCCCCAGGCTACGCAGTATTTT; CDR3: CASSEIASGGPQATQYF
size: once; J: TRBJ2-7; V: TRBV27; D: TRBD1; DNA: TGTGCCAGCAGGGGAGACAGGGTTCACGAGCAGTACTTC; CDR3: CASRGDRVHEQYF
size: .; J: TRBJ2-2; V: TRBV24-1; D: .; DNA: TGTGCCACTGGTGGGCCTTCGAACACCGGGGAGCTGTTTTTT; CDR3: CATGGPSNTGELFF
size: .; J: TRBJ1-1; V: TRBV2; D: .; DNA: TGTGCCAGCAGTGACGAGGGATGGGAAGCTTTCTTT; CDR3: CASSDEGWEAFF
size: .; J: TRBJ2-5; V: TRBV27; D: .; DNA: TGTGCCAGCAGTTTGGGCCCCCAAGAGACCCAGTACTTC; CDR3: CASSLGPQETQYF
size: .; J: TRBJ2-3; V: TRBV6-2/TRBV6-3; D: TRBD2; DNA: TGTGCCAGCAGTTCAAGCGGGGCCACAGGTACGCAGTATTTT; CDR3: CASSSSGATGTQYF
size: .; J: TRBJ2-3; V: TRBV9; D: .; DNA: TGTGCCAGCAGCGTAGGACGGGACACAGATACGCAGTATTTT; CDR3: CASSVGRDTDTQYF
size: .; J: TRBJ1-2; V: TRBV7-9; D: .; DNA: TGTGCCAGCAGCGGTTACCGGGACAACACTAACTATGGCTACACCTTC; CDR3: CASSGYRDNTNYGYTF
size: .; J: TRBJ2-1; V: TRBV4-1; D: TRBD1; DNA: TGCGCCAGCAGCCAAGCAAAGGGGAGAAGGGGGCTTAGCTCCTACAATGAGCAGTTCTTC; CDR3: CASSQAKGRRGLSSYNEQFF
size: .; J: TRBJ2-3; V: TRBV19; D: TRBD1; DNA: TGTGCCAGTAGGACAGGGGGAAGAGGCACAGATACGCAGTATTTT; CDR3: CASRTGGRGTDTQYF
size: .; J: TRBJ2-7; V: TRBV6-1; D: .; DNA: TGTGCCAGCAGTGAGTTCTCCAGGGCCCACCACGAGCAGTACTTC; CDR3: CASSEFSRAHHEQYF
size: .; J: TRBJ2-1; V: TRBV7-3; D: TRBD2; DNA: TGTGCCAGCAGCTTAACTCCGGGACTAGCAAGGGAGCAGTTCTTC; CDR3: CASSLTPGLAREQFF
size: .; J: TRBJ2-2; V: TRBV7-9; D: .; DNA: TGTGCCAGCAGCTTATGGGAGCCTACCGGGGAGCTGTTTTTT; CDR3: CASSLWEPTGELFF
size: .; J: TRBJ1-2; V: TRBV30; D: .; DNA: TGTGCCTGGACCCCGGGACTCTCCTATGGCTACACCTTC; CDR3: CAWTPGLSYGYTF
size: .; J: TRBJ1-2; V: TRBV9; D: TRBD1; DNA: TGTGCCAGCAGCGTAGCCTCGGGGGACAGGGAAGACTATGGCTACACCTTC; CDR3: CASSVASGDREDYGYTF
size: once; J: TRBJ1-3; V: TRBV15; D: TRBD1; DNA: TGTGCCACCAGCAGAGACCCGGGACAGGGGGCCGGAAACACCATATATTTT; CDR3: CATSRDPGQGAGNTIYF
size: .; J: TRBJ1-2; V: TRBV5-1; D: .; DNA: TGCGCCAGCAGTCTGACTAGAGGAAGTCATGGCTACACCTTC; CDR3: CASSLTRGSHGYTF
size: .; J: TRBJ2-7; V: TRBV21-1; D: .; DNA: TGTGCCAGCAGCAACGGGACAGGGGGCCGAGGAGACCGGGAGGTGATCTACGAGCAGTACTTC; CDR3: CASSNGTGGRGDREVIYEQYF
size: few; J: TRBJ1-1; V: TRBV6-5; D: .; DNA: TGTGCCAGCAGTTACACCGAACTAGGGATGAGCACTGAAGCTTTCTTT; CDR3: CASSYTELGMSTEAFF
size: .; J: TRBJ2-7; V: TRBV7-9; D: .; DNA: TGTGCCAGCAGCTTAGGGCACCCCTACGAGCAGTACTTC; CDR3: CASSLGHPYEQYF
size: .; J: TRBJ1-6; V: TRBV7-2; D: TRBD1; DNA: TGTGCCAGCAGCAAAAAAGGGGGCGCCGTGTATTCACCCCTCCACTTT; CDR3: CASSKKGGAVYSPLHF
size: .; J: TRBJ1-3; V: TRBV5-4; D: .; DNA: TGTGCCAGCAGCTTGGCAGGGGTCTCTGGAAACACCATATATTTT; CDR3: CASSLAGVSGNTIYF
size: .; J: TRBJ1-2; V: TRBV2; D: .; DNA: TGTGCCAGCAGTGCCTGGGGGGCTAACTATGGCTACACCTTC; CDR3: CASSAWGANYGYTF